This T cell receptor (beta chain) was found in a study of T cells in Graves' hyperthyroidism and ophthalmopathy. Findings of the study overall: Blood shared most expanded thyroid clonotypes above 0.001.

Ten or more counts support this clonotype. Its antigen remains unidentified. Graves' hyperthyroidism qualified as stable when ophthalmopathy did not progress within 18 months. TCR beta CDR3 regions were amplified from RNA. First-round RT-PCR of the TCR CDR3 relied on the HTBI primer set. TCRdb recomputed calls from the multiplex PCR reads with MiXCR, one row per CDR3 protein. Among some 350,000 distinct CDR3 sequences, under 20% were seen once, and the ten largest hold around 3.4%. The sequenced sample was blood. The origin of this receptor is a woman aged 18-30 years with Graves' hyperthyroidism.

The DNA for the CDR3 is TGCGCCAGCAGCTTGGGCGGAGATAACATTCAGTACTTC. Its translation: CASSLGGDNIQYF. The chain employs TRBV5-1 and TRBJ2-4; D uncertain. Germline CDR1 is SGHRS and CDR2 is YFSETQ. This CDR3 is 13 amino acids long. Trimming took off 0 bases at V and 7 bases at J, with 8 bases between the two ends. The complete variable domain, with remaining parts taken from reference TRBV5-1 and TRBJ2-4, reads KAGVTQTPRYLIKTRGQQVTLSCSPISGHRSVSWYQQTPGQGLQFLFEYFSETQRNKGNFPGRFSGRQFSNSRSEMNVSTLELGDSALYLCASSLGGDNIQYFGAGTRLSVL.